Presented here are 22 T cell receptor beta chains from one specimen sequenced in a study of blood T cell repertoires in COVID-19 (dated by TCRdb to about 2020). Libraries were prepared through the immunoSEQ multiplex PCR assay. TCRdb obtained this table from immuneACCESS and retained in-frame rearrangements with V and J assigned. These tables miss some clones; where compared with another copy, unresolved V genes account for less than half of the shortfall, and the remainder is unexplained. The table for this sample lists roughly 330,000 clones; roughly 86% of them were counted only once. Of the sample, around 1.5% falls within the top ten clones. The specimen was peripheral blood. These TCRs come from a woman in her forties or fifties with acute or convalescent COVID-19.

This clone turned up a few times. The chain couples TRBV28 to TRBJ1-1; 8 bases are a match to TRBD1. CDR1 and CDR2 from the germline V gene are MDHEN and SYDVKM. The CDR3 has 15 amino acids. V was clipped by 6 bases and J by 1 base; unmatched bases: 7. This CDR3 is CASRTPDRANTEAFF. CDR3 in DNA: TGTGCCAGCAGGACCCCGGACAGGGCGAACACTGAAGCTTTCTTT.

This CDR3 is CAISIVTGRPYEQYF. In nucleotides, the CDR3 is TGTGCCATCAGTATAGTGACAGGTAGGCCCTACGAGCAGTACTTC. The rearrangement links TRBV10-3 to TRBJ2-7, with D possibly being TRBD1 (6 bases). The V and J ends lost 5 bases and 2 bases respectively, with 16 bases between them. The CDR3 has 15 residues. Germline CDR1 and CDR2: ENHRY and SYGVKD.

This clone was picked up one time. The CDR3 sequence is CASSTGTTTVNTQYF. The CDR3, as DNA: TGTGCCAGCAGCACCGGGACTACCACTGTAAATACGCAGTATTTT. The genes are TRBV5-4 and TRBJ2-3; 7 nucleotides match TRBD2. The germline V gene encodes CDR1 SGHNT and CDR2 YYREEE (reference sequence). Trimming at V came to 4 bases and at J to 7 bases, leaving 12 bases not matched to a gene. The CDR3 extends over 15 amino acids.

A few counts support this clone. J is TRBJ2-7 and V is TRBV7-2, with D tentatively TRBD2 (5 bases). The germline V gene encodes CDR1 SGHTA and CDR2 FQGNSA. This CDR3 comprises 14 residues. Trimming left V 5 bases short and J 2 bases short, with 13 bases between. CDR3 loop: CASSPGLATYEQYF. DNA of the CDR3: TGTGCCAGCAGCCCGGGGTTGGCGACCTACGAGCAGTACTTC. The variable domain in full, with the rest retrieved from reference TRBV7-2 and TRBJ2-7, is GAGVSQSPSNKVTEKGKDVELRCDPISGHTALYWYRQSLGQGLEFLIYFQGNSAPDKSGLPSDRFSAERTGGSVSTLTIQRTQQEDSAVYLCASSPGLATYEQYFGPGTRLTVT.

The DNA of the CDR3 is TGTGCCAGCAGCTGGCGGGGGGAGCTCTATGGCTACACCTTC. This encodes CASSWRGELYGYTF. The chain couples TRBV27 to TRBJ1-2; tentative D call: TRBD1 (5 bases). The CDR3 covers 14 residues. Germline V gene lookup returns CDR1 MNHEY and CDR2 SMNVEV (reference sequence). V lost 6 bases, J lost 4 bases, and 15 bases lay in between.

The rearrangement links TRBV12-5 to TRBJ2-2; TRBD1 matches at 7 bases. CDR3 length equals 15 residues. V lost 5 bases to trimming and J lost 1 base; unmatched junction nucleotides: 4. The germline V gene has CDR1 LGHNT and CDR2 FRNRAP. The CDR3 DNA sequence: TGTGCTAGTGGTCTCGGGACAGTGAACACCGGGGAGCTGTTTTTT. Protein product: CASGLGTVNTGELFF.

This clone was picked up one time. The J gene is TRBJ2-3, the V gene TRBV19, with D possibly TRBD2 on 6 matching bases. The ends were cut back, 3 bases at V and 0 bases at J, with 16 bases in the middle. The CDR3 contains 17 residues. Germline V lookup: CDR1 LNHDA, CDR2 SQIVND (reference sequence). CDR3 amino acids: CASSMAPLGTSTDTQYF. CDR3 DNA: TGTGCCAGTAGTATGGCCCCGCTAGGGACTAGCACAGATACGCAGTATTTT.

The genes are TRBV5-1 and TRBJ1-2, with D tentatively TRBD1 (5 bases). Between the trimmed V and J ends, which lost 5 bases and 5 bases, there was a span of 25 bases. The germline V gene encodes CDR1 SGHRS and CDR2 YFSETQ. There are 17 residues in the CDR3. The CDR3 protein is CASRHEARDVRGYGYTF. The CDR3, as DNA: TGCGCCAGCAGACACGAAGCGCGGGACGTTAGAGGATATGGCTACACCTTC.

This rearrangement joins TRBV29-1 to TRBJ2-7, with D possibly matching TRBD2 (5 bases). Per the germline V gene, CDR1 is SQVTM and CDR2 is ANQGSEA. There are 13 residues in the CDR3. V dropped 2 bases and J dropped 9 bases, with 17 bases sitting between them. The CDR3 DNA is TGCAGCGTTGAACCCCAAGGTAGAGGGCCGCAGTACTTC. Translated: CSVEPQGRGPQYF.

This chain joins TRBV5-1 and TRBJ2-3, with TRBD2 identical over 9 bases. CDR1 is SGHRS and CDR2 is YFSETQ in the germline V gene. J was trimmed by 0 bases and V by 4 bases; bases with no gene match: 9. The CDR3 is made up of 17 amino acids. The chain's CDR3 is CASSGTGTSRSTDTQYF. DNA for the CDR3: TGCGCCAGCAGCGGAACCGGGACTAGCAGAAGCACAGATACGCAGTATTTT. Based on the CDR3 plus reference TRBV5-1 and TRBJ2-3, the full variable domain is KAGVTQTPRYLIKTRGQQVTLSCSPISGHRSVSWYQQTPGQGLQFLFEYFSETQRNKGNFPGRFSGRQFSNSRSEMNVSTLELGDSALYLCASSGTGTSRSTDTQYFGPGTRLTVL.

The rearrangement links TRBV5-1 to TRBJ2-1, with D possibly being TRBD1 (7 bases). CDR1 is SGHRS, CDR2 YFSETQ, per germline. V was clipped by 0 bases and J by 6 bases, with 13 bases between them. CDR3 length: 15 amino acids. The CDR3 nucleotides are TGCGCCAGCAGCTTGGGGCAGGGGGGACGCAATGAGCAGTTCTTC. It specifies CASSLGQGGRNEQFF.

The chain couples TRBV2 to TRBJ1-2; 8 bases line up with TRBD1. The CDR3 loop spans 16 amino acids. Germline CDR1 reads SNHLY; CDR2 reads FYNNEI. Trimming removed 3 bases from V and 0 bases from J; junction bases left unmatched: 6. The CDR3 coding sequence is TGTGCCAGCAGTGATGACGACAGGGGATCTAACTATGGCTACACCTTC. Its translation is CASSDDDRGSNYGYTF.

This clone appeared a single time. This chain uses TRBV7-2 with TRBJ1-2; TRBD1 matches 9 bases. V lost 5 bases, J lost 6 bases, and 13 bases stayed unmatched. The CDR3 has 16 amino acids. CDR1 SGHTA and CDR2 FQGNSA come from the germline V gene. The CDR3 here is CASSLVRTGGAHGYTF. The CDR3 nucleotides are TGTGCCAGCAGCCTAGTCAGAACAGGGGGCGCGCATGGCTACACCTTC.

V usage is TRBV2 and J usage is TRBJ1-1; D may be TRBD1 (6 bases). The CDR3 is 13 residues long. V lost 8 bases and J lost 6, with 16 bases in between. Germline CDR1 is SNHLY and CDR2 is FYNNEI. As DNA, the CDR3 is TGTGCCAGCGCAGAGCTGGGGGCGGCTGAAGCTTTCTTT. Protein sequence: CASAELGAAEAFF. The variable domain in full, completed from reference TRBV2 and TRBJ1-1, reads EPEVTQTPSHQVTQMGQEVILRCVPISNHLYFYWYRQILGQKVEFLVSFYNNEISEKSEIFDDQFSVERPDGSNFTLKIRSTKLEDSAMYFCASAELGAAEAFFGQGTRLTVV.

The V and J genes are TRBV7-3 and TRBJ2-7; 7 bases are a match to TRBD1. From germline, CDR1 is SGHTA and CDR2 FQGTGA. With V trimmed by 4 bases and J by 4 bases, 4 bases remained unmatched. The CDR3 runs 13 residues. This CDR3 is CASSSGQQYEQYF. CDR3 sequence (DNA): TGTGCCAGCAGCTCGGGACAGCAGTACGAGCAGTACTTC.

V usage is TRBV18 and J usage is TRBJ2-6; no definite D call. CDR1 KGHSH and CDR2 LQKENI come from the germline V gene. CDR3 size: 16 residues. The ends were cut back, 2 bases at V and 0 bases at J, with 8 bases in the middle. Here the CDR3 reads CASSPWAPSGANVLTF. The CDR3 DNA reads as TGTGCCAGCTCACCATGGGCACCCTCTGGGGCCAACGTCCTGACTTTC.

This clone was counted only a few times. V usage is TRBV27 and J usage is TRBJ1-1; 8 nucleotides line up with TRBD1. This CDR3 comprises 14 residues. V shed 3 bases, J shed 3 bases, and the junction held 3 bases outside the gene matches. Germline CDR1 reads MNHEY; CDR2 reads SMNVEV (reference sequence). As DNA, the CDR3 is TGTGCCAGCAGTTTGACAGGGGTGGACACTGAAGCTTTCTTT. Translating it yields CASSLTGVDTEAFF.

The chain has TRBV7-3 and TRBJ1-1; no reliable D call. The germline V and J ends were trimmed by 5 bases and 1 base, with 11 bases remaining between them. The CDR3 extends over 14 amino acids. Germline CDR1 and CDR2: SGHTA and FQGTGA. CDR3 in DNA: TGTGCCAGCAGCCAAATCGGGGAGAACACTGAAGCTTTCTTT. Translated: CASSQIGENTEAFF. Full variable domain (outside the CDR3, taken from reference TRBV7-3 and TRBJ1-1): GAGVSQTPSNKVTEKGKYVELRCDPISGHTALYWYRQSLGQGPEFLIYFQGTGAADDSGLPNDRFFAVRPEGSVSTLKIQRTERGDSAVYLCASSQIGENTEAFFGQGTRLTVV.

In nucleotides, the CDR3 is TGCGCCAGCAGCAACGGACAGGGGAACACTGAAGCTTTCTTT. It yields the protein CASSNGQGNTEAFF. This chain connects TRBV5-1 to TRBJ1-1; TRBD1 aligns across 8 bases. Germline lookup yields CDR1 SGHRS and CDR2 YFSETQ. There are 14 residues in the CDR3. Unmatched junction bases numbered 3, after V lost 4 bases and J lost 1 base.

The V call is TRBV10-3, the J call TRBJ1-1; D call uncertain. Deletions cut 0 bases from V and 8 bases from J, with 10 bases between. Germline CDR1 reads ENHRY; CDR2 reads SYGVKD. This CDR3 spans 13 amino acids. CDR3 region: CAISESEEVEAFF. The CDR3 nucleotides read TGTGCCATCAGTGAGTCCGAGGAGGTGGAAGCTTTCTTT.

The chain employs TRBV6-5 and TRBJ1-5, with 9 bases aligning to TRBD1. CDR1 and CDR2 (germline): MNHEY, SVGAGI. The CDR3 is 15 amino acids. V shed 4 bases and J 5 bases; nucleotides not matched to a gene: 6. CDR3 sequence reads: CASSLTGTGHQPQHF. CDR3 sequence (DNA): TGTGCCAGCAGTTTAACCGGGACAGGGCATCAGCCCCAGCATTTT.

The CDR3 nucleotides are TGTGCCAGTAGTATTTCGCGGTTCACAGGGGGCAACTATGGCTACACCTTC. Encoded protein: CASSISRFTGGNYGYTF. The chain is built from TRBV19 and TRBJ1-2; TRBD1 aligns across 9 bases. Losses at the gene ends were 3 bases for V and 2 bases for J; bases not matched to a gene: 10. The CDR3 contains 17 residues. Germline CDR1 and CDR2: LNHDA and SQIVND (reference sequence). The full variable domain, rest sourced from reference TRBV19 and TRBJ1-2, is DGGITQSPKYLFRKEGQNVTLSCEQNLNHDAMYWYRQDPGQGLRLIYYSQIVNDFQKGDIAEGYSVSREKKESFPLTVTSAQKNPTAFYLCASSISRFTGGNYGYTFGSGTRLTVV.